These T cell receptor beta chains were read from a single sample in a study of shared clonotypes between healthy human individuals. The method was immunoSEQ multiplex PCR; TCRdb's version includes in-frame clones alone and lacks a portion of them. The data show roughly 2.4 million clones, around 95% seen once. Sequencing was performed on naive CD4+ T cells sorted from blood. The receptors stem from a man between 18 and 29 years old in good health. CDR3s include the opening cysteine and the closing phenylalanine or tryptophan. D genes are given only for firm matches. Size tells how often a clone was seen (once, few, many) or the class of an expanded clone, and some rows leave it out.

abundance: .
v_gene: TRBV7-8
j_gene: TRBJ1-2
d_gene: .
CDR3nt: TGTGCCAGCAGCCCCGTTAAGGGTATCTATGGCTACACCTTC
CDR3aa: CASSPVKGIYGYTF

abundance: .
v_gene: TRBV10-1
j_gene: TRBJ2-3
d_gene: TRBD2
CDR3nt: TGCGCCAGCAGTGAGGGACTAGCGGGAGATTCGGATACGCAGTATTTT
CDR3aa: CASSEGLAGDSDTQYF

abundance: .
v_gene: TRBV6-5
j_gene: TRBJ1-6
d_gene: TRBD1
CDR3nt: TGTGCCAGCAGTTTAGGACAGGGTAATTCACCCCTCCACTTT
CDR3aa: CASSLGQGNSPLHF

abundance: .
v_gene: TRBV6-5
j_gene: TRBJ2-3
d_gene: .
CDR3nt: TGTGCCAGCAGCATGCAGGGCACCCCCACAGATACGCAGTATTTT
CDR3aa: CASSMQGTPTDTQYF

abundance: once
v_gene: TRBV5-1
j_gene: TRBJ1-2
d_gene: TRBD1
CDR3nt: TGCGCCAGCCGGACGACAGGGGCGCATGGCTACACCTTC
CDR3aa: CASRTTGAHGYTF

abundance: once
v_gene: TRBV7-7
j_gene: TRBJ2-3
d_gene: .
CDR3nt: TGTGCTAGCAGCTTGGGCCCGACCAACACAGATACGCAGTATTTT
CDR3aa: CASSLGPTNTDTQYF

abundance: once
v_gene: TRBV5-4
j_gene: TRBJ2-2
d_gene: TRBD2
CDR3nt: TGTGCCAGCAGCATTGGAGGTAGCGGGGCCACCGGGGAGCTGTTTTTT
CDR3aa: CASSIGGSGATGELFF

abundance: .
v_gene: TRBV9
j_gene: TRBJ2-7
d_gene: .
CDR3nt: TGTGCCAGCAGCGTAATGGACTCTACCTACGAGCAGTACTTC
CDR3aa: CASSVMDSTYEQYF

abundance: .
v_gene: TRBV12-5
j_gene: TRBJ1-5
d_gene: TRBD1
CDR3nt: TGTGCTAGTGGTTTGGCCCGGACAGGGCTCAATCAGCCCCAGCATTTT
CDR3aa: CASGLARTGLNQPQHF

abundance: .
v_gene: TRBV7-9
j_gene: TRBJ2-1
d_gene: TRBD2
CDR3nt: TGTGCCAGCAGTCCGACTAGCGGGAGATTGAATGAGCAGTTCTTC
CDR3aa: CASSPTSGRLNEQFF

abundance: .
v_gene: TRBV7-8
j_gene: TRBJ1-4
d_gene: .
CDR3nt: TGTGCCAGCAGCTTTCGGGGGCCGGATGAAAAACTGTTTTTT
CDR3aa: CASSFRGPDEKLFF

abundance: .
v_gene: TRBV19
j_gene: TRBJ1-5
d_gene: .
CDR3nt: TGTGCTAGCAGGGTGGGATATCAGCCCCAGCATTTT
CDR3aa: CASRVGYQPQHF

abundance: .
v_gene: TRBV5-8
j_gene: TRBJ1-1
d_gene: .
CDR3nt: TGTGCCAGCGGAACTCCTCATCGGAACACTGAAGCTTTCTTT
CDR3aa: CASGTPHRNTEAFF

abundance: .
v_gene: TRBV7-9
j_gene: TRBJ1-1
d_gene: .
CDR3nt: TGTGCCAGCAGCGAATCAGGGTATCAGGCAGGGATGAACACTGAAGCTTTCTTT
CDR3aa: CASSESGYQAGMNTEAFF

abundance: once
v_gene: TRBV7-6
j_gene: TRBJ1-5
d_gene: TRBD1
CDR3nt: TGTGCCAGCAGCGCCCGGACAGGGACTGATCAGCCCCAGCATTTT
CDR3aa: CASSARTGTDQPQHF

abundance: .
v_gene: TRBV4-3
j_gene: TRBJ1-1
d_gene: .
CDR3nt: TGCGCCAGCAGCCAATTGATACACCTATCGAACACTGAAGCTTTCTTT
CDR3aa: CASSQLIHLSNTEAFF

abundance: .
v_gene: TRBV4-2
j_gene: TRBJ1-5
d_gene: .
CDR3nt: TGTGCCAGCAGCCAAGAACCAGGGGATGGCAATCAGCCCCAGCATTTT
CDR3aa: CASSQEPGDGNQPQHF

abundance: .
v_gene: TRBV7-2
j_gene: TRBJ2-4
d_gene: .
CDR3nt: TGTGCCAGCAGCCCGGATTGGGGAAACATTCAGTACTTC
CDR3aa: CASSPDWGNIQYF

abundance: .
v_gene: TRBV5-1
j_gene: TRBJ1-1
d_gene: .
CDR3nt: TGCGCCAGCAGCTTGCTGAACACTGAAGCTTTCTTT
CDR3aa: CASSLLNTEAFF

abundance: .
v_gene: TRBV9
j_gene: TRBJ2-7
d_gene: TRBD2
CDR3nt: TGTGCCAGCAGCCCCCAGGGACTAGCGGATTACGAGCAGTACTTC
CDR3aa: CASSPQGLADYEQYF

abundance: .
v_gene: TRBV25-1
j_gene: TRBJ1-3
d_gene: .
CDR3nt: TGTGCCAGCAGTGAAAAGGTCAGCTTCTCTGGAAACACCATATATTTT
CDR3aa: CASSEKVSFSGNTIYF

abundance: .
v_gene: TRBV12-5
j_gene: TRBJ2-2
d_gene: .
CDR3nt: TGTGCTAGTGGTTTGGTACGGGAAGTATGGGGTGACACCGGGGAGCTGTTTTTT
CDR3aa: CASGLVREVWGDTGELFF

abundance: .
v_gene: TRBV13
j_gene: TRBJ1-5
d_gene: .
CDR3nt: TGTGCCAGCAGCTTAGGCCCGGGTAGCAATCAGCCCCAGCATTTT
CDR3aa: CASSLGPGSNQPQHF

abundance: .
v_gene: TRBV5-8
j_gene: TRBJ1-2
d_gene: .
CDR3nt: TGTGCCAGCAGCTTCTGGACGGACTATGGCTACACCTTC
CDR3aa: CASSFWTDYGYTF

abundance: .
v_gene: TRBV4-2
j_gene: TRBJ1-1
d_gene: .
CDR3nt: TGTGCCAGCAGCCAAGACCCCCGCACGGTACTTGGGAACACTGAAGCTTTCTTT
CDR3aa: CASSQDPRTVLGNTEAFF

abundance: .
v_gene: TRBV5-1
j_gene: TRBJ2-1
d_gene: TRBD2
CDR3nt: TGCGCCAGCAGCCCGTCTAGCGGGGGGGCTAATGAGCAGTTCTTC
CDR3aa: CASSPSSGGANEQFF

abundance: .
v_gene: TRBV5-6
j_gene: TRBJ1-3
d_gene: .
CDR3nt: TGTGCCAGCAGCCCCGGGCAAAAAACTGGAAACACCATATATTTT
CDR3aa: CASSPGQKTGNTIYF

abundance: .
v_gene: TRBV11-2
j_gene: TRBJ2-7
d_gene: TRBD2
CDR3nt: TGTGCCAGCAGCTTCCCGACTAGCCAGTACGAGCAGTACTTC
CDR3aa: CASSFPTSQYEQYF

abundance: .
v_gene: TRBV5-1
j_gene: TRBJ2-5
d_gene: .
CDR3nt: TGCGCCATCCCCGTCCGAGAGACCCAGTACTTC
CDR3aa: CAIPVRETQYF

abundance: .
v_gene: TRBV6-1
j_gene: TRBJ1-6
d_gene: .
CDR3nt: TGTGCCATTGTTGACAGGATCTATAATTCACCCCTCCACTTT
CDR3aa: CAIVDRIYNSPLHF

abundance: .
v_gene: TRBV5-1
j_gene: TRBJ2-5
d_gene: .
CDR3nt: TGCGCCAGCAGCTTGGACGCAGGGAAGGAGACCCAGTACTTC
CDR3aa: CASSLDAGKETQYF

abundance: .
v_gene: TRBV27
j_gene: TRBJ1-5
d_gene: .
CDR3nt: TGTGCCAGCAGACAGTACACCGCCAGGGAGGGTCAGCCCCAGCATTTT
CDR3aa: CASRQYTAREGQPQHF

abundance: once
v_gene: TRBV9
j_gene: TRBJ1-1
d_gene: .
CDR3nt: TGTGCCAGCAGCGTAGGCCGGGACCGATGGAACACTGAAGCTTTCTTT
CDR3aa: CASSVGRDRWNTEAFF

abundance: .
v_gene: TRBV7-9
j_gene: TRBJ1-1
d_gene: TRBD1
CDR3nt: TGTGCCAGCAGCTATTCCGACAGGGGAGGGAACACTGAAGCTTTCTTT
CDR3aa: CASSYSDRGGNTEAFF

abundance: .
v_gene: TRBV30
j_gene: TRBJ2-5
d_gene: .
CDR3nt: TGTGCCTGGAGTCCCAGCAACCAAGAGACCCAGTACTTC
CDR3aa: CAWSPSNQETQYF

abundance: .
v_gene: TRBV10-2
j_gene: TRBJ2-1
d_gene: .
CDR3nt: TGCGCCAGCAGTGGGCAGGGTAAAGGCAATGAGCAGTTCTTC
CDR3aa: CASSGQGKGNEQFF

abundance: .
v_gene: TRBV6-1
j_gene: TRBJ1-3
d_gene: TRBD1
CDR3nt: TGTGCCAGCATCCTGACAGGGATTGGAAACACCATATATTTT
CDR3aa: CASILTGIGNTIYF

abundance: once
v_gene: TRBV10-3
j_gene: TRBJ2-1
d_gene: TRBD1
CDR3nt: TGTGCCATCAGGGGGAACAGGGGGCAGGGATATGAGCAGTTCTTC
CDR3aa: CAIRGNRGQGYEQFF

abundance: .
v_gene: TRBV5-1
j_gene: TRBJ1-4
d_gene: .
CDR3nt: TGCGCCAGCAGCCGCGGGACCGATGGGGTTTTTAATGAAAAACTGTTTTTT
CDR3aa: CASSRGTDGVFNEKLFF

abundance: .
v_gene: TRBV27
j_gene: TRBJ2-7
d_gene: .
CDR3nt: TGTGCCAGCAGTTCCGATAGCTACGAGCAGTACTTC
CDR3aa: CASSSDSYEQYF

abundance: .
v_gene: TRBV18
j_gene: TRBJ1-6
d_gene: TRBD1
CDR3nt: TGTGCCAGCTCACAGGGACAGAATAATTCACCCCTCCACTTT
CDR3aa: CASSQGQNNSPLHF

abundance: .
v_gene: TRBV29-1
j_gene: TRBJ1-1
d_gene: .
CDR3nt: TGCAGCGTTTGGCGATCGAACACTGAAGCTTTCTTT
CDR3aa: CSVWRSNTEAFF

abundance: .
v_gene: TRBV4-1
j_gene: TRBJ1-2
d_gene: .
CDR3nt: TGCGCCAGCAGCCAAGGGCCAGGGTTTAACTATGGCTACACCTTC
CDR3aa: CASSQGPGFNYGYTF

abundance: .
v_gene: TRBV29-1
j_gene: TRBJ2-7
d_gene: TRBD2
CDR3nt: TGCAGCGTTGTTCGGACTAGCGGCCACGAGCAGTACTTC
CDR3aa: CSVVRTSGHEQYF

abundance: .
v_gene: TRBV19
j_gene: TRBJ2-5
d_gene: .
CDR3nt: TGTGCCAGTAGTTCACGGGGAGAGACCCAGTACTTC
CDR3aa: CASSSRGETQYF

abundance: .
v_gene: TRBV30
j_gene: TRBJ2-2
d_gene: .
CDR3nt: TGTGCCTGGAGGTCTAAGGGCCCGGGACGGGAGCTGTTTTTT
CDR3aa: CAWRSKGPGRELFF